Listed here are 4 T cell receptor beta chains from one sample, sequenced in a study of T cells in Graves' hyperthyroidism and ophthalmopathy. Amplified TCR beta CDR3 regions derived from RNA transcripts. The TCR CDR3 first-round RT-PCR relied on the HTBI primer set. TCRdb ran MiXCR on the multiplex PCR reads and lists one entry per CDR3 protein. The repertoire has some 270,000 distinct CDR3 sequences, roughly 22% of them found once; the top ten carry roughly 35%. The sample consisted of blood. These receptors were collected from a woman between 35 and 50 years old with Graves' ophthalmopathy.

This clonotype came up many times. The V and J genes are TRBV24-1 and TRBJ2-6, with a weak D call TRBD1 (5 bases). The ends were cut back, 2 bases at V and 3 bases at J, with 19 bases in the middle. Germline V gene data show CDR1 as KGHDR and CDR2 as SFDVKD. The CDR3 is made up of 19 amino acids. The CDR3 sequence is CATSDSAGSPPFGANVLTF. The DNA for the CDR3 is TGTGCCACCAGTGATTCGGCAGGGTCTCCCCCCTTTGGGGCCAACGTCCTGACTTTC.

This clonotype was detected ten times or more. The V call is TRBV30, the J call TRBJ1-1; D not certain. This CDR3 is 11 amino acids long. V lost 2 bases to trimming and J lost 0 bases, with 1 base between them. The V gene's germline CDR1 is GTSNPN and CDR2 SVGIG (reference sequence). The CDR3 nucleotides are TGTGCCTGGAGTCTGAACACTGAAGCTTTCTTT. Translation: CAWSLNTEAFF.

This clonotype was found many times. The CDR3 region has the DNA TGCGCCAGCAGCTCAGCAGGGGAATTGACCGGGGAGCTGTTTTTT. Translation: CASSSAGELTGELFF. The chain carries TRBV5-1 and TRBJ2-2; D is possibly TRBD1 (6 bases). V was cut by 3 bases and J by 5 bases, with 14 bases left in between. Germline CDR1 SGHRS, CDR2 YFSETQ. This CDR3 comprises 15 residues.

This clonotype was observed many times. The chain joins TRBV6-1 to TRBJ1-1, with a weak D call TRBD1 (5 bases). Germline loops: CDR1 MNHNS, CDR2 SASEGT. V gave up 1 base and J gave up 1 base, with 10 bases separating them. The CDR3 contains 15 residues. CDR3 region: CASSEVWGKNTEAFF. The CDR3 coding sequence is TGTGCCAGCAGTGAAGTGTGGGGGAAGAACACTGAAGCTTTCTTT.